This TCR beta chain originates from a study of blood T cell repertoires in COVID-19. Data came from immunoSEQ multiplex PCR; TCRdb stores just in-frame clones and leaves some out. The table has about 210,000 clones, around 80% seen once; the top ten hold less than 3.5%. The CDR3 has 15 amino acids. V lost 0 bases, J lost 6 bases, and 2 bases stayed unmatched. The germline CDR1 and CDR2 sequences are SGHRS and YFSETQ. Remarks on this clone: Different DNA sequences within this sample yield the same CDR3.

Sequencing was carried out using peripheral blood. The source of this sequence is a man aged 45-65 years with active or convalescent COVID-19. V is TRBV5-1 and J is TRBJ2-2, with 10 bases aligning to TRBD2. The CDR3 DNA sequence: TGCGCCAGCAGCTTGGACCTAGCGGGGGCCGGGGAGCTGTTTTTT. Translation gives CASSLDLAGAGELFF.